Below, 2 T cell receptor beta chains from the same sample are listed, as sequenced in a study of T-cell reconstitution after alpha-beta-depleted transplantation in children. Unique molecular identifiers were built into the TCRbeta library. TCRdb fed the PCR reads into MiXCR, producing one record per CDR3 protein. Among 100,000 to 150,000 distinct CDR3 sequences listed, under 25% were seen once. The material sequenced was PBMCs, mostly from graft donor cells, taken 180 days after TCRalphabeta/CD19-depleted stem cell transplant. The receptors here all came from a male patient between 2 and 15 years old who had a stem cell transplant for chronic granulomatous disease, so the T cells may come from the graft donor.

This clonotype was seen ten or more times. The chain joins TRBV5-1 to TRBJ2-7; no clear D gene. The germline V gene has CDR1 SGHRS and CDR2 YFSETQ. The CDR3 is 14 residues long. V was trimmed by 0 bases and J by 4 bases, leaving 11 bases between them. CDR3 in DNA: TGCGCCAGCAGCTTGGATGGGGTTGGGTACGAGCAGTACTTC. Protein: CASSLDGVGYEQYF.

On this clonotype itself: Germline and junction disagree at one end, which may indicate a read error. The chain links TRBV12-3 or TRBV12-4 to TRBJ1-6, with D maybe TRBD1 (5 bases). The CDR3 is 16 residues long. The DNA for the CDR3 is TGTGCCACCACTAAGGGAATCAGGGCTACGAATTCCCCCCTCCACTTT. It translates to CATTKGIRATNSPLHF.